Listed below are T cell receptor beta chains from one sample, sequenced in a study of healthy donors' naive CD4 and CD8 T cells. TCRdb independently ran MiXCR on the reads; one entry per CDR3 protein. Of 150,000 to 200,000 distinct CDR3 sequences in the sample, over 60% were seen once. Material: naive CD4+ and CD8+ T cells sorted from blood, pooled from several donors. All receptors derive from a pool of human donors in good health; the sample pools cells from several healthy donors. CDR3s include the opening cysteine and the closing phenylalanine or tryptophan. The order of the fields is V gene, J gene, clone size, D gene, CDR3 DNA, CDR3 protein. A D gene is named only where the DNA matches it firmly. For some rows the clone size is stated as once, few or many, or as a class when expanded; others skip it.

>TRBV18|TRBJ1-2|-|TRBD1
TGTGCCAGCTCACCTCAGGACAGGACCTATGGCTACACCTTC
CASSPQDRTYGYTF
>TRBV5-1|TRBJ1-4|-|-
TGCGCCAGCAGCTTGGGGCGTGGGGGGACCGCCGTAACTAATGAAAAACTGTTTTTT
CASSLGRGGTAVTNEKLFF
>TRBV10-3|TRBJ2-3|-|-
TGTGCCATCACCGACCGGGTTAGAAGTGATACAGATACGCAGTATTTT
CAITDRVRSDTDTQYF
>TRBV30|TRBJ1-5|-|-
TGTGCCTGGAGTGTAGCCGCGGATCAGCCCCAGCATTTT
CAWSVAADQPQHF
>TRBV19|TRBJ2-6|-|-
TGTGCCAGTAGTATAGTCGAGGGCTCTGGGGCCAACGTCCTGGCTTTC
CASSIVEGSGANVLAF
>TRBV30|TRBJ2-3|-|TRBD2
TGTGCCTGGGGAAGACTAGCCGCTAGCACAGATACGCAGTATTTT
CAWGRLAASTDTQYF
>TRBV29-1|TRBJ1-1|-|TRBD1
TGCAGCGTCTTGGGACAGAGGAACACTGAAGCTTTCTTT
CSVLGQRNTEAFF
>TRBV29-1|TRBJ2-1|-|-
TGCAGCGTGGGGACCTACTACAATGAGCAGTTCTTC
CSVGTYYNEQFF
>TRBV5-1|TRBJ2-7|-|-
TGCGCCAGCAGCTTGGTAGGCGGGACGCCCCACGAGCAGTACTTC
CASSLVGGTPHEQYF
>TRBV12-3/TRBV12-4|TRBJ1-2|-|-
TGTGCCAGCAGTTCGGACCTCTATGGCTACACCTTC
CASSSDLYGYTF
>TRBV29-1|TRBJ2-5|-|TRBD2
TGCAGCGTTGAGGGACTAGCGGGGCAAGAGACCCAGTACTTC
CSVEGLAGQETQYF
>TRBV5-5|TRBJ2-1|-|TRBD2
TGTGCCAGCAGCTTTATTACGGGAGGCTCCTACAATGAGCAGTTCTTC
CASSFITGGSYNEQFF
>TRBV29-1|TRBJ2-7|-|-
TGCAGCGTTGAACAGACGACAGGTTCCCTTTACGAGCAGTACTTC
CSVEQTTGSLYEQYF
>TRBV24-1|TRBJ1-1|-|-
TGTGCCACCAGTTCGGGCCAGAACACTGAAGCTTTCTTT
CATSSGQNTEAFF
>TRBV10-3|TRBJ2-7|-|TRBD2
TGTGCCATCAGTGCGGCTAGCGGGAGGGCCGTCTACGAGCAGTACTTC
CAISAASGRAVYEQYF
>TRBV29-1|TRBJ2-1|-|TRBD1
TGCAGCGTTGACCCGGGACAGGGATACAATGAGCAGTTCTTC
CSVDPGQGYNEQFF
>TRBV5-4|TRBJ2-5|-|TRBD2
TGTGCCAGCAGCACGGGGCTAGCGGGAGTTAAAGAGACCCAGTACTTC
CASSTGLAGVKETQYF
>TRBV29-1|TRBJ2-2|-|-
TGCAGCGTTGAGGGCAGTATTAACACCGGGGAGCTGTTTTTT
CSVEGSINTGELFF
>TRBV29-1|TRBJ1-1|few|-
TGCAGCGTTGGTACCTCTTCGAACACTGAAGCTTTCTTT
CSVGTSSNTEAFF
>TRBV12-3/TRBV12-4|TRBJ2-1|-|-
TGTGCCAGCAGCCCAACTAGCCCTTCCTACAATGAGCAGTTCTTC
CASSPTSPSYNEQFF
>TRBV29-1|TRBJ2-1|-|TRBD2
TGCAGCGTTGGCCTAGCGGAGGCCAGCTCCTACAATGAGCAGTTCTTC
CSVGLAEASSYNEQFF
>TRBV29-1|TRBJ1-2|-|TRBD1
TGCAGCGTTGAAGATGTTAAGCGACAGGGGCAGGGCTACACCTTC
CSVEDVKRQGQGYTF
>TRBV19|TRBJ2-1|-|TRBD2
TGTGCCAGTAAAGCGGGAACGGAGCAGTTCTTC
CASKAGTEQFF
>TRBV29-1|TRBJ2-3|-|-
TGCAGCGTTGTTGGCGAGGGGAACACAGATACGCAGTATTTT
CSVVGEGNTDTQYF
>TRBV27|TRBJ2-7|-|-
TGTGCCAGCAAATCTGGGGCCTACGGGCAGTACTTC
CASKSGAYGQYF
>TRBV5-5|TRBJ2-2|-|TRBD2
TGTGCCGGAGGTAGCGGGCCGAACACCGGGGAGCTGTTTTTT
CAGGSGPNTGELFF
>TRBV20-1|TRBJ2-1|-|TRBD1
TGCAGTGCTAGAGAGGGGACAGCCAACTACAATGAGCAGTTCTTC
CSAREGTANYNEQFF
>TRBV29-1|TRBJ1-2|-|-
TGCAGCGTTGAGAGTGTTAACTATGGCTACACCTTC
CSVESVNYGYTF
>TRBV18|TRBJ2-1|-|TRBD2
TGTGCCAGCTCACCAGGAGATCAGAGTCTAGCGGGGGGCCGGAATGAGCAGTTCTTC
CASSPGDQSLAGGRNEQFF
>TRBV12-3/TRBV12-4|TRBJ1-6|-|-
TGTGCCAGCAGTTTCGGGGAAATTAATTCACCCCTCCACTTT
CASSFGEINSPLHF
>TRBV6-5|TRBJ2-7|-|TRBD2
TGTGCCAGCAGTTACTCGACGCTAGCGGGTGAGGAGCAGTACTTC
CASSYSTLAGEEQYF
>TRBV2|TRBJ1-2|-|-
TGTGCCAGCAGTGAGAGTGGACGCTTCTATGGCTACACCTTC
CASSESGRFYGYTF
>TRBV6-5|TRBJ2-5|few|-
TGTGCCAGCAGTTACGGGGGGACTTCGGTCGCGGAGACCCAGTACTTC
CASSYGGTSVAETQYF
>TRBV6-5|TRBJ2-7|-|TRBD2
TGTGCCAGCACTAGCGGCTACGAGCAGTACTTC
CASTSGYEQYF
>TRBV29-1|TRBJ2-3|few|-
TGCAGCGCCCCGGTGGGGTCACCAGATACGCAGTATTTT
CSAPVGSPDTQYF
>TRBV27|TRBJ1-1|-|-
TGTGCCAGCAGTCCGTTCCCGGACAGGAACACTGAAGCTTTCTTT
CASSPFPDRNTEAFF
>TRBV5-5|TRBJ2-7|-|-
TGTGCCAGCAGGAGTCAAATTTACGAGCAGTACTTC
CASRSQIYEQYF
>TRBV7-3|TRBJ2-7|few|-
TGTGCCAGCAGCCCCGCGGGGACAGCAAACTACGAGCAGTACTTC
CASSPAGTANYEQYF
>TRBV5-1|TRBJ2-5|-|TRBD2
TGCGCCAGCAGCCTAGAAACTAGCGGGACGAGAGAGACCCAGTACTTC
CASSLETSGTRETQYF
>TRBV29-1|TRBJ2-5|-|-
TGCAGCGTAGGGAGGACTGGGGAGACCCAGTACTTC
CSVGRTGETQYF
>TRBV6-5|TRBJ2-7|few|-
TGTGCCAGCAGTTCTAAGCGTGGATCTAGGTGGTACGAGCAGTACTTC
CASSSKRGSRWYEQYF
>TRBV6-5|TRBJ2-7|-|TRBD1
TGTGCCAGCAGTTATTCCCCCGGGACAGGGGTCTACGAGCAGTACTTC
CASSYSPGTGVYEQYF
>TRBV29-1|TRBJ2-1|few|TRBD2
TGCAGCGTTGGGACTAGCGGGTACAATGAGCAGTTCTTC
CSVGTSGYNEQFF
>TRBV27|TRBJ2-1|-|-
TGTGCCAGCAGGAGTACAGGGTGGGGCAACTCCTACAATGAGCAGTTCTTC
CASRSTGWGNSYNEQFF
>TRBV29-1|TRBJ2-1|-|-
TGCAGCGCAGACAGACAATACAATGAGCAGTTCTTC
CSADRQYNEQFF